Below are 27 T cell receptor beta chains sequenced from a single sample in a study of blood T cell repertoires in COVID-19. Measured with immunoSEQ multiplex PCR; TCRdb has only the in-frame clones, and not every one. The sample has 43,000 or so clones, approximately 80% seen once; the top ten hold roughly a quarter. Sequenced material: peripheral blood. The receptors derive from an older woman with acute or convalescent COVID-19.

The CDR3 region is CASSFPGRNEQFF. The CDR3 DNA reads TGTGCCAGCAGCTTTCCGGGTAGAAATGAGCAGTTCTTC. The J gene is TRBJ2-1, the V gene TRBV7-9; D is unclear. The CDR3 loop spans 13 amino acids. V was clipped by 3 bases and J by 7 bases, with 10 bases between them. Per the germline V gene, CDR1 is SEHNR and CDR2 is FQNEAQ (reference sequence). Based on the CDR3 plus reference TRBV7-9 and TRBJ2-1, the full variable domain is DTGVSQNPRHKITKRGQNVTFRCDPISEHNRLYWYRQTLGQGPEFLTYFQNEAQLEKSRLLSDRFSAERPKGSFSTLEIQRTEQGDSAMYLCASSFPGRNEQFFGPGTRLTVL.

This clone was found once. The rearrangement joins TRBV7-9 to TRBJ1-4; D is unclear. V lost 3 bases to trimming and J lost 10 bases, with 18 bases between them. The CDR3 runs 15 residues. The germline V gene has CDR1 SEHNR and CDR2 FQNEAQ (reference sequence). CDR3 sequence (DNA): TGTGCCAGCAGCTTCACGACCGAGGTCGATGGAAAACTGTTTTTT. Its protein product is CASSFTTEVDGKLFF.

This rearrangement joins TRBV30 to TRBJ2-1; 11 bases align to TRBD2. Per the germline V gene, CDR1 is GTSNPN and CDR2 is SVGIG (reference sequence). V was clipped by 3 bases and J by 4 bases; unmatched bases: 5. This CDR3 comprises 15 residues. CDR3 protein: CAWSAGTSGYNEQFF. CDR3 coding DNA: TGTGCCTGGAGCGCTGGGACTAGCGGATACAATGAGCAGTTCTTC.

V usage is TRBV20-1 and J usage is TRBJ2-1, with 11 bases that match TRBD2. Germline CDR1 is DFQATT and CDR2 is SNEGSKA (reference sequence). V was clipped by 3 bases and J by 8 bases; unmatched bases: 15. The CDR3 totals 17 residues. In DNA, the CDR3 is TGCAGTGCTAGTGCTTTCGCTCCTAGCGGGGGGTTAGATGAGCAGTTCTTC. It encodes CSASAFAPSGGLDEQFF.

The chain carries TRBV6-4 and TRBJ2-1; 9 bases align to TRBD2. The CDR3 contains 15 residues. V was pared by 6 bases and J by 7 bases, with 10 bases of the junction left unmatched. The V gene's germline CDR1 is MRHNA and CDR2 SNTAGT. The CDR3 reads CASSLGGGGANEQFF. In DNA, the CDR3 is TGTGCCAGCAGCCTCGGAGGCGGGGGGGCAAATGAGCAGTTCTTC.

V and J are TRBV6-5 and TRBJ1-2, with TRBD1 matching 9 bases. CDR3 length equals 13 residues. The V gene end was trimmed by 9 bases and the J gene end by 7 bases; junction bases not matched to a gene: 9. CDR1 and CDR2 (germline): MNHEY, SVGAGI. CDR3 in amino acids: CASQPGGQGGYTF. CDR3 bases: TGTGCCAGTCAGCCCGGGGGACAGGGTGGCTACACCTTC.

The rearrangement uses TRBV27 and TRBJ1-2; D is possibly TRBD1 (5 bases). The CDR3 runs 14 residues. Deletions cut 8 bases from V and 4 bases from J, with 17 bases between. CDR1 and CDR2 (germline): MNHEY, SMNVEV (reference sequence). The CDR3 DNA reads TGTGCCAGCGGCCCCGGGGGTATAAGCTATGGCTACACCTTC. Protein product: CASGPGGISYGYTF.

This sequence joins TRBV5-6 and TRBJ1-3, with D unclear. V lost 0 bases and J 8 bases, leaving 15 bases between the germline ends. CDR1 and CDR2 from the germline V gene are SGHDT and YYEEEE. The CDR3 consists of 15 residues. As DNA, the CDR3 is TGTGCCAGCAGCTTGGCGCCGACTCGAACTGACACCATATATTTT. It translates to CASSLAPTRTDTIYF.

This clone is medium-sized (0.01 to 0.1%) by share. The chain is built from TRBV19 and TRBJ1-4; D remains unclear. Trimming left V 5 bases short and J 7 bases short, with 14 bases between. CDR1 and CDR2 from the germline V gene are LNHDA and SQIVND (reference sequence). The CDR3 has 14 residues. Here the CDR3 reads CASSYKRAGEKLFF. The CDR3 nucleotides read TGTGCCAGTAGTTATAAGAGGGCGGGTGAAAAACTGTTTTTT.

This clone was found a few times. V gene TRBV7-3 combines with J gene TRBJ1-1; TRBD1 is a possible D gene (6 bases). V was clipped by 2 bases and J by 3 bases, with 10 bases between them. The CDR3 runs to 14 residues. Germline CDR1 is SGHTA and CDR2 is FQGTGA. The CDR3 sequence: CASSLGGGYTEAFF. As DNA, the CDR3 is TGTGCCAGCAGCTTAGGCGGGGGCTACACTGAAGCTTTCTTT.

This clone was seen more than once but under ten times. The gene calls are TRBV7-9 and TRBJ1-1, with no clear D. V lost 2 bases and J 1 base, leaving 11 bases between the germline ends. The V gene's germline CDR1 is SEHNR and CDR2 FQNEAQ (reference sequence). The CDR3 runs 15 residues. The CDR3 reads CASSLWPRGNTEAFF. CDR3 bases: TGTGCCAGCAGCTTATGGCCCCGGGGGAACACTGAAGCTTTCTTT.

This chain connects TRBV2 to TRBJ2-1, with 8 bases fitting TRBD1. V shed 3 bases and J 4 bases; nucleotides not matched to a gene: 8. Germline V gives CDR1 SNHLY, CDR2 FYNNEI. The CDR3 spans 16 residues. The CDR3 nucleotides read TGTGCCAGCAGTGAGTCCAGGGGGCCGGGGTACAATGAGCAGTTCTTC. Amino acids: CASSESRGPGYNEQFF.

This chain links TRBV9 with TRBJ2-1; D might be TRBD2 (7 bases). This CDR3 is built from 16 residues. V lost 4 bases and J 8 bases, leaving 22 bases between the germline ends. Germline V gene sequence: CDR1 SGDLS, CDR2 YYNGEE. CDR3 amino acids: CASSPPGGAGPHEQFF. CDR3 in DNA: TGTGCCAGCAGCCCCCCGGGGGGCGCCGGTCCCCATGAGCAGTTCTTC.

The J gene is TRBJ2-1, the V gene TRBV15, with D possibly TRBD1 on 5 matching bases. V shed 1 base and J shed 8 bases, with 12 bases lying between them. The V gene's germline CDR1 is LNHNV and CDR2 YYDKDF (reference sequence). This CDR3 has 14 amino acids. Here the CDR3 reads CATSRGERGDEQFF. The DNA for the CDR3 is TGTGCCACCAGCAGAGGAGAAAGGGGTGATGAGCAGTTCTTC.

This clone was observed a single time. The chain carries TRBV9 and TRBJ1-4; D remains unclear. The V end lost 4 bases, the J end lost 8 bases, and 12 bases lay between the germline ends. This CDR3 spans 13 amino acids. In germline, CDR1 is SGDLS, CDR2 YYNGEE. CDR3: CASSPPGSEKLFF. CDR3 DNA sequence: TGTGCCAGCAGCCCCCCGGGGTCCGAAAAACTGTTTTTT.

The CDR3 reads CASSVGQGSNTEAFF. The CDR3 DNA follows: TGTGCCAGCAGCGTAGGCCAGGGATCGAACACTGAAGCTTTCTTT. This chain links TRBV9 with TRBJ1-1; TRBD1 is a possible D gene (5 bases). Deletions cut 0 bases from V and 1 base from J, with 10 bases between. The germline gives CDR1 SGDLS, CDR2 YYNGEE. The CDR3 sequence is 15 residues long.

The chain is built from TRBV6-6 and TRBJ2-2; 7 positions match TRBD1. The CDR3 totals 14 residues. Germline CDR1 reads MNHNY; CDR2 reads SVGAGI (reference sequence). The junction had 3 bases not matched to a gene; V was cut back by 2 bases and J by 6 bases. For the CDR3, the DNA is TGTGCCAGCAGTTACACGACAGGGCCCGGGGAGCTGTTTTTT. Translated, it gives CASSYTTGPGELFF.

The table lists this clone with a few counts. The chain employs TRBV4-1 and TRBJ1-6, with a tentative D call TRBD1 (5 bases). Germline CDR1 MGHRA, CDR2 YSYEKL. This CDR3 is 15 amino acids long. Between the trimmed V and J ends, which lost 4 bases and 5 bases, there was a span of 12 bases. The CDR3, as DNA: TGCGCCAGCAGCCTACAACGACAGAATAATTCACCCCTCCACTTT. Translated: CASSLQRQNNSPLHF.

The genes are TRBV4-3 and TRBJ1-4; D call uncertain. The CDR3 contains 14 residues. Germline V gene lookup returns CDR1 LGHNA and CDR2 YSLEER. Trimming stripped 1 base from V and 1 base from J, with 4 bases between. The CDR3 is CASSQGVTNEKLFF. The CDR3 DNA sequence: TGCGCCAGCAGCCAAGGAGTAACTAATGAAAAACTGTTTTTT.

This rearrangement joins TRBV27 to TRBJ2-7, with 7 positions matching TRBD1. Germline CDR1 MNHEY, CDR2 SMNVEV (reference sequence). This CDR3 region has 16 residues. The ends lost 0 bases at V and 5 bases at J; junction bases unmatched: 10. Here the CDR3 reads CASSLSGQTFNHEQYF. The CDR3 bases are TGTGCCAGCAGTTTATCGGGACAGACTTTCAACCACGAGCAGTACTTC.

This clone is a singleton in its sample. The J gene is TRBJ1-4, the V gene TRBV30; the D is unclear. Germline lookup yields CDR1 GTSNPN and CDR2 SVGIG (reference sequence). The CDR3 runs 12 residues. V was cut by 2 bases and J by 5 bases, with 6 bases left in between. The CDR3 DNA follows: TGTGCCTGGAGTCTAGGAAATGAAAAACTGTTTTTT. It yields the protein CAWSLGNEKLFF.

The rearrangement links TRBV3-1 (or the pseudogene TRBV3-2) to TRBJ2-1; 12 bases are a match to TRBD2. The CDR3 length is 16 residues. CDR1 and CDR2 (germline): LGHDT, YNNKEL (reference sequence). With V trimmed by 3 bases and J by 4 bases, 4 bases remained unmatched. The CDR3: CASSQETSGGYNEQFF. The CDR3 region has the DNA TGTGCCAGCAGCCAGGAAACTAGCGGGGGGTACAATGAGCAGTTCTTC.

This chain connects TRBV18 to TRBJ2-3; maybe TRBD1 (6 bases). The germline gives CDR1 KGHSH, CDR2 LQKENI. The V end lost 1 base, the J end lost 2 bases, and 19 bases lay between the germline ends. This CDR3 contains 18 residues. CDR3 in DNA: TGTGCCAGCTCACCACGGGACACCGAGTATTCTATCACAGATACGCAGTATTTT. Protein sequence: CASSPRDTEYSITDTQYF.

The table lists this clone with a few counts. The CDR3 loop is CASSIDKTGNTEAFF. DNA for the CDR3: TGTGCCAGTAGTATAGATAAAACGGGGAACACTGAAGCTTTCTTT. The V and J genes are TRBV19 and TRBJ1-1; no firm D call. V was shortened by 0 bases and J by 1 base, with 9 bases between the two germline ends. The germline gives CDR1 LNHDA, CDR2 SQIVND (reference sequence). The CDR3 length is 15 residues.

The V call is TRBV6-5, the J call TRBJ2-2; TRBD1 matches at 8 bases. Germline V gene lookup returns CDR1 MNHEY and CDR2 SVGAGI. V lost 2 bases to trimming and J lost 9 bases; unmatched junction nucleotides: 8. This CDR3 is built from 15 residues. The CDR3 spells CASSYTGTGSRELFF. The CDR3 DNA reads TGTGCCAGCAGTTACACAGGGACAGGCTCCCGGGAGCTGTTTTTT.

The CDR3 is CASSFRDQPQHF. CDR3 DNA sequence: TGTGCCAGCAGCTTCAGGGATCAGCCCCAGCATTTT. V usage is TRBV7-2 and J usage is TRBJ1-5, with D possibly matching TRBD1 (5 bases). CDR1 SGHTA and CDR2 FQGNSA come from the germline V gene. Trimming pared 3 bases from V and 5 bases from J, leaving 5 bases between. The CDR3 is made up of 12 amino acids.

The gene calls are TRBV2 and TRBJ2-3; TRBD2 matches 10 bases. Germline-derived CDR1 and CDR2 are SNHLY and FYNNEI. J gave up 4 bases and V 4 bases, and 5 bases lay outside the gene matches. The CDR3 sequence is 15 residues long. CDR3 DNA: TGTGCCAGCAGTGTGGCTAGCGGGGGCTCAGATACGCAGTATTTT. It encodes CASSVASGGSDTQYF.